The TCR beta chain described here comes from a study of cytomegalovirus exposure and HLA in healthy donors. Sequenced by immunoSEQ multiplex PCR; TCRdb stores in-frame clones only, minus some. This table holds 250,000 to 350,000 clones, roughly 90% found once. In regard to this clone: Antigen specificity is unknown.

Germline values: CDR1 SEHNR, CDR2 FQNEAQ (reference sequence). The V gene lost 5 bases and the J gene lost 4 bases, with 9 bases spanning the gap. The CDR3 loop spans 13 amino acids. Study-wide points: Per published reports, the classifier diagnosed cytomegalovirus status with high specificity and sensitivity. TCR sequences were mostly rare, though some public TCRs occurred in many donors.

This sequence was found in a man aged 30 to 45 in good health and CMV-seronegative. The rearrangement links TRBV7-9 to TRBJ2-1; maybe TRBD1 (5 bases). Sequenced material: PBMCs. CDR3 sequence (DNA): TGTGCCAGCAGCCCGCAGGGTTACAATGAGCAGTTCTTC. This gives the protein CASSPQGYNEQFF.